Presented here are 14 T cell receptor beta chains from one specimen sequenced in a study of blood T cell repertoires in COVID-19. Profiling relied on immunoSEQ multiplex PCR, and the TCRdb table lists in-frame clones only, not all of them. The sample contains approximately 300,000 clones, about nine tenths of which appear only once. The specimen was peripheral blood. These receptors were obtained from a woman between 25 and 40 years old with COVID-19, enrolled during active disease.

Only one count was recorded for this clone. The J gene is TRBJ2-2, the V gene TRBV15; tentatively, D is TRBD2 (5 bases). The CDR3 sequence is 17 residues long. CDR1 and CDR2 from the germline V gene are LNHNV and YYDKDF (reference sequence). With 0 bases removed from V and 1 base from J, the gap between germline ends came to 12 bases. DNA for the CDR3: TGTGCCACCAGCAGAGATAGAGCGGCCCTGAACACCGGGGAGCTGTTTTTT. Translated: CATSRDRAALNTGELFF.

This chain joins TRBV2 and TRBJ2-1, with 8 bases that match TRBD2. V dropped 1 base and J dropped 5; count of bases not matched to a gene: 4. The germline V gene has CDR1 SNHLY and CDR2 FYNNEI. This CDR3 comprises 15 residues. The CDR3 region has the DNA TGTGCCAGCAGTGAAGATCAAGCGGGAGACAATGAGCAGTTCTTC. It specifies CASSEDQAGDNEQFF.

The chain is built from TRBV19 and TRBJ1-5, with 9 bases lining up with TRBD1. The junction had 3 bases not matched to a gene; V was cut back by 4 bases and J by 2 bases. Germline V lookup: CDR1 LNHDA, CDR2 SQIVND (reference sequence). CDR3 length: 15 residues. The CDR3 is CASSRDRVGNQPQHF. CDR3 coding DNA: TGTGCCAGTAGTAGGGACAGGGTGGGCAATCAGCCCCAGCATTTT.

The chain joins TRBV2 to TRBJ2-1; TRBD2 might be the D (5 bases). Germline loops: CDR1 SNHLY, CDR2 FYNNEI. V was pared by 3 bases and J by 4 bases, with 10 bases between. The CDR3 contains 14 residues. The DNA for the CDR3 is TGTGCCAGCAGTGAGAGGGCGGATTACAATGAGCAGTTCTTC. It specifies CASSERADYNEQFF.

This chain uses TRBV30 with TRBJ1-5, with 8 bases aligning to TRBD1. This CDR3 region has 13 residues. Germline-derived CDR1 and CDR2 are GTSNPN and SVGIG (reference sequence). Trimming cost V 4 bases and J 7 bases; bases outside gene matches: 6. Written as DNA, the CDR3 is TGTGCCTGGAATCAGGGGGCTAACCAGCCCCAGCATTTT. Amino acids: CAWNQGANQPQHF. Supplemented by reference TRBV30 and TRBJ1-5, the full variable domain reads SQTIHQWPATLVQPVGSPLSLECTVEGTSNPNLYWYRQAAGRGLQLLFYSVGIGQISSEVPQNLSASRPQDRQFILSSKKLLLSDSGFYLCAWNQGANQPQHFGDGTRLSIL.

This chain uses TRBV19 with TRBJ1-1; 8 nucleotides align to TRBD1. This CDR3 contains 13 residues. Germline V gene sequence: CDR1 LNHDA, CDR2 SQIVND (reference sequence). V lost 6 bases and J lost 8; bases outside the gene matches: 8. The CDR3 DNA is TGTGCCAGTAGCACATGGACAGGGATAGAAGCTTTCTTT. Residues: CASSTWTGIEAFF. The full variable domain, rest sourced from reference TRBV19 and TRBJ1-1, is DGGITQSPKYLFRKEGQNVTLSCEQNLNHDAMYWYRQDPGQGLRLIYYSQIVNDFQKGDIAEGYSVSREKKESFPLTVTSAQKNPTAFYLCASSTWTGIEAFFGQGTRLTVV.

The chain uses TRBV9 and TRBJ2-2; 8 nucleotides align to TRBD1. The V segment lost 0 bases and the J segment 0 bases; nucleotides outside the gene matches: 13. Germline CDR1 and CDR2: SGDLS and YYNGEE. The length of the CDR3 is 20 residues. In DNA form, the CDR3 reads TGTGCCAGCAGCGTAGAGTCTCCGGGACAGGCTATCTCGAACACCGGGGAGCTGTTTTTT. This codes for CASSVESPGQAISNTGELFF.

The rearrangement uses TRBV10-3 and TRBJ1-5, with D perhaps matching TRBD1 (6 bases). The ends were cut back, 6 bases at V and 8 bases at J, with 14 bases in the middle. The germline V gene has CDR1 ENHRY and CDR2 SYGVKD. The CDR3 has 13 amino acids. Here the CDR3 DNA reads TGTGCCATCAGAGGGCAGGGGCTCGAGCCCCAGCATTTT. Its translation is CAIRGQGLEPQHF.

V gene TRBV25-1 combines with J gene TRBJ1-2; D perhaps matches TRBD1 (5 bases). The CDR3 runs 13 residues. V was cut by 8 bases and J by 6 bases, with 16 bases left in between. CDR1 and CDR2 from the germline V gene are MGHDK and SYGVNS. This chain's CDR3 is CASSKDPQDGYTF. The CDR3 bases are TGTGCCAGCTCTAAGGACCCACAGGATGGCTACACCTTC.

This clone came up a few times. The chain employs TRBV4-1 and TRBJ2-7, with 7 bases matching TRBD2. Germline CDR1 reads MGHRA; CDR2 reads YSYEKL. J gave up 0 bases and V 1 base, and 3 bases lay outside the gene matches. The CDR3 has 15 residues. The CDR3 bases are TGCGCCAGCAGCCAAGCGGGAGGTATCTCCTACGAGCAGTACTTC. Its translation is CASSQAGGISYEQYF.

The CDR3 loop is CASSPLTSGMREQFF. In DNA form, the CDR3 reads TGTGCCAGTAGTCCCCTGACTAGCGGGATGAGGGAGCAGTTCTTC. The gene calls are TRBV19 and TRBJ2-1, with 11 bases matching TRBD2. The V segment lost 5 bases and the J segment 10 bases; nucleotides outside the gene matches: 10. Germline V gene data show CDR1 as LNHDA and CDR2 as SQIVND (reference sequence). This CDR3 is 15 amino acids long. The whole variable domain, remainder taken from reference TRBV19 and TRBJ2-1, is DGGITQSPKYLFRKEGQNVTLSCEQNLNHDAMYWYRQDPGQGLRLIYYSQIVNDFQKGDIAEGYSVSREKKESFPLTVTSAQKNPTAFYLCASSPLTSGMREQFFGPGTRLTVL.

V gene TRBV28 combines with J gene TRBJ2-7; perhaps TRBD1 as D (6 bases). Germline values: CDR1 MDHEN, CDR2 SYDVKM. V lost 4 bases to trimming and J lost 3 bases, with 13 bases between them. There are 14 residues in the CDR3. As DNA, the CDR3 is TGTGCCAGCAGTTCTCGGACAGCTTACTACGAGCAGTACTTC. Its protein is CASSSRTAYYEQYF.

This sequence joins TRBV23-1 and TRBJ2-4; 9 bases agree with TRBD1. TRBV23-1 belongs to the ORF category, with a function that is uncertain. With 10 bases clipped from V and 6 bases from J, the junction kept 13 bases outside the gene matches. This CDR3 comprises 15 residues. CDR3 DNA sequence: TGCGCCACCGCACTATTAGGACAGGGGCCAAACATTCAGTACTTC. Protein sequence: CATALLGQGPNIQYF.

The rearrangement joins TRBV28 to TRBJ2-7, with 11 bases fitting TRBD2. This CDR3 comprises 17 residues. Germline CDR1 and CDR2: MDHEN and SYDVKM. Trimming at V came to 3 bases and at J to 2 bases, leaving 9 bases not matched to a gene. The CDR3 is CASSFSVAGGPTYEQYF. The DNA of the CDR3 is TGTGCCAGCAGTTTTTCAGTAGCGGGAGGGCCCACCTACGAGCAGTACTTC.